This entry features one TCR beta chain sequence. This clone was found a few times. Its antigen remains unidentified. No much larger clone exists at a distance of one base, and base qualities are not known. The CDR3 covers 15 residues, taking in both the cysteine and the phenylalanine. Of all the DNA, just the CDR3 is kept, 45 bases in frame from base 1. For CDR1 and CDR2, the germline V gene lists SGHDN and FVKESK. V and J are trimmed by 2 bases and 5 bases, and the gene matches miss 4 bases of the junction. This sample stems from a study of a mutant IDH1 vaccine in newly diagnosed glioma (dated by TCRdb to the early 2020s). About the study as a whole: Patients were given eight vaccinations, in weeks 1, 3, 5, 7, 11, 15, 19 and 23, which matched visits V03 through V10. Longitudinal TCRB deep sequencing was performed for about two dozen treated patients wherever samples were available for exploratory analyses. Before enrollment, patients had received standard therapy of radiotherapy alone, temozolomide alone, or radiochemotherapy with temozolomide; most received the combination. Peripheral blood samples were drawn at six visits, namely V03 (baseline), V05, V07, V10, V12 and V13. Of the 32 treated patients, approximately 60% were male and around 40% were female, and the mean age was about 40 years. Vaccination started 4-6 weeks after radiotherapy alone, or was given together with temozolomide cycles in the groups whose treatment included chemotherapy.

Study-wide findings and limitations: Selection of PBMC samples for TCRB deep sequencing was based on availability. According to the authors, sample limitations meant that analyses of patient blood samples could not be reproduced. No apparent relationship was observed between pseudoprogression and alterations in the top peripheral T cell clonotypes detected by TCRB sequencing. Vaccine-induced immune responses across multiple MHC alleles were detected in 93.3% of patients.

Libraries were prepared through the immunoSEQ multiplex PCR assay. Following the manufacturer's protocol, the hsTCRB Kit was used to amplify rearranged TCR beta chain sequences. An Illumina MiSeq was used to sequence the TCRB libraries. In the paper's pipeline: The kit vendor's proprietary platform handled demultiplexing, trimming and gene mapping. What TCRdb holds here is the immuneACCESS table cut down to in-frame rearrangements. Part of the clones is not present; checked against another copy, under half of the missing clones reflect an unresolved V gene, and the others are unexplained. The DNA gave D and trimming, while V, J and clone size come from that table. The sample data list approximately 32,000 clones, and roughly 54% of these were observed just once. Around 10% of the sample is held by the ten biggest clonotypes. According to the study, the label for this sample's time point signals: week 5, during vaccination. Each vaccine dose was 300 ug of a 20-mer mutant IDH1 peptide in Montanide, given subcutaneously with topical imiquimod. All donors had newly diagnosed IDH1-mutant astrocytomas of WHO grade 3 or 4 that showed loss of nuclear ATRX. The samples were drawn from NOA16, a multicentre, single-arm, open-label phase I trial in Germany that tested a mutant IDH1 peptide vaccine in humans for the first time. Genomic DNA for TCRB sequencing was isolated from EDTA blood with the DNeasy Blood and Tissue Kit.

The chain couples TRBV14 to TRBJ1-5; 9 bases in between match TRBD1. This sample comprised PBMCs, obtained from a glioma patient whose treatment included an IDH1 peptide vaccine. This TCR was sampled from a young woman with glioma. The DNA reads TGTGCCAGCAGCCAAACCGGGACAGGGTATCAGCCCCAGCATTTT. It translates as CASSQTGTGYQPQHF.